What follows are 4 T cell receptor beta chains derived from one specimen sequenced in a study of T cell responses to AZD1222 COVID-19 vaccine. Using immunoSEQ multiplex PCR, the repertoire was profiled, and TCRdb retains in-frame clones only, with some absent. The sample records roughly 140,000 clones, approximately 90% being singletons. Sample: peripheral blood, taken on day 0 of AZD1222 vaccination. The receptors come from an adult in good health.

This sequence joins TRBV12-3 or TRBV12-4 and TRBJ2-1, with D possibly being TRBD1 or TRBD2 (5 bases each). The CDR3 is 12 amino acids. Trimming pared 4 bases from V and 7 bases from J, leaving 8 bases between. The CDR3 DNA reads TGTGCCAGCAGTTGGGACGGGAATGAGCAGTTCTTC. Translating gives CASSWDGNEQFF.

The rearrangement joins TRBV6-6 to TRBJ2-4, with D tentatively TRBD1 (5 bases). CDR3 length: 16 residues. Germline assignment: CDR1 MNHNY and CDR2 SVGAGI (reference sequence). Trimming pared 5 bases from V and 0 bases from J, leaving 14 bases between. CDR3 region: CASSTTDRRAKNIQYF. For the CDR3, the DNA is TGTGCCAGCAGTACAACCGACAGACGAGCCAAAAACATTCAGTACTTC.

As for this clone: The junction departs from germline at one end; a sequencing error may be responsible. This rearrangement joins TRBV24-1 to TRBJ2-6; D is unresolved. Germline lookup yields CDR1 KGHDR and CDR2 SFDVKD. The CDR3 sequence is 17 residues long. The CDR3 DNA reads TGTGCTACCAGCCACGGGTCTCAGTTTTCTGGGGCCAACGTCCTGACTTTC. Amino acids: CATSHGSQFSGANVLTF.

The chain joins TRBV19 to TRBJ2-7, with 10 bases matching TRBD2. This CDR3 contains 15 residues. With 4 bases clipped from V and 3 bases from J, the junction kept 6 bases outside the gene matches. The germline gives CDR1 LNHDA, CDR2 SQIVND (reference sequence). The CDR3 sequence: CASSKGTSDYYEQYF. The CDR3, as DNA: TGTGCCAGTAGTAAAGGGACTAGCGACTACTACGAGCAGTACTTC.